This TCR beta chain is drawn from a study of blood T cell repertoires in COVID-19. The repertoire was sequenced with immunoSEQ multiplex PCR; TCRdb's copy has only in-frame clones and lacks some. The sample yields some 500,000 clones, approximately 90% seen once. With 6 bases clipped from V and 0 bases from J, the junction kept 2 bases outside the gene matches. The CDR3 is made up of 15 amino acids. Germline loops: CDR1 LNHDA, CDR2 SQIVND (reference sequence). The sample comprised PBMCs or T cells enriched from blood (not recorded which). The sequence derives from a woman aged 40 to 55 who had recovered from COVID-19. V is TRBV19 and J is TRBJ2-3; TRBD2 matches 11 bases. CDR3 residues: CASSTSGSSTDTQYF. The CDR3 coding sequence is TGTGCCAGTAGCACTAGCGGGAGTAGCACAGATACGCAGTATTTT.